The subject of this entry is one T cell receptor (beta chain). This sample is drawn from a study of blood T cell repertoires in COVID-19. For the study at large: The United States, Italy and Spain were the sources of the acute and convalescent COVID-19 samples.

Germline trimming cut 4 bases from V and 8 bases from J; bases unmatched to any gene: 3. Germline V CDR1 and CDR2: SGHKS, YYEKEE (reference sequence). The CDR3 length is 14 residues. The protocol was immunoSEQ multiplex PCR, while the TCRdb copy is restricted to in-frame clones and leaves out a portion. The sample holds approximately 500,000 clones, around nine tenths seen once. The cohort comprised adults aged about 18 to 89 years residing in 20 to 30 US areas. The rearrangement uses TRBV5-5 and TRBJ2-1, with 13 bases aligning to TRBD2. Material: PBMCs or T cells enriched from blood (not recorded which). The origin of this receptor is a woman in her thirties or forties who had recovered from COVID-19. CDR3 sequence: CASSRTSGSYEQFF. CDR3 nucleotides: TGTGCCAGCAGCCGGACTAGCGGGAGTTATGAGCAGTTCTTC. Full variable domain (rest looked up from reference TRBV5-5 and TRBJ2-1): DAGVTQSPTHLIKTRGQQVTLRCSPISGHKSVSWYQQVLGQGPQFIFQYYEKEERGRGNFPDRFSARQFPNYSSELNVNALLLGDSALYLCASSRTSGSYEQFFGPGTRLTVL.